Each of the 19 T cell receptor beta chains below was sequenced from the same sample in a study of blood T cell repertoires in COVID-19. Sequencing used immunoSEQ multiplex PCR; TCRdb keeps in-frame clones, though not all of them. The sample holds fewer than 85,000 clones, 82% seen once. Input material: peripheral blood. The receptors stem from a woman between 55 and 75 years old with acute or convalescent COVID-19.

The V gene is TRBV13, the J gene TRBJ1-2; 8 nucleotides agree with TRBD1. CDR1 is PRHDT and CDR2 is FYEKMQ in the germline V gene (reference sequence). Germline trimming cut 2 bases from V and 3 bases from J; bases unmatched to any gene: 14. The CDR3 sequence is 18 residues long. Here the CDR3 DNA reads TGTGCCAGCAGCTTATTAATGTGGCAGGGGGCTGAGGACTATGGCTACACCTTC. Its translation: CASSLLMWQGAEDYGYTF.

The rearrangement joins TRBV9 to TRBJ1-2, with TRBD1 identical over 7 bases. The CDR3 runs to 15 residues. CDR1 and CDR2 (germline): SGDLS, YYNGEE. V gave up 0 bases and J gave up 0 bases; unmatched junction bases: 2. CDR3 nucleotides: TGTGCCAGCAGCGTAGGACAGGGAGCTAACTATGGCTACACCTTC. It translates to CASSVGQGANYGYTF.

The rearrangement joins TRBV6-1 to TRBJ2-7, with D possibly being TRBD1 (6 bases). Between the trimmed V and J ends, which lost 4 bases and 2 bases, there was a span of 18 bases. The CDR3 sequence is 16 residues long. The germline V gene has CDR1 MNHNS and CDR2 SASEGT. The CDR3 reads CASSATGYYSPYEQYF. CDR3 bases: TGTGCCAGCAGTGCGACAGGCTATTATTCACCCTACGAGCAGTACTTC.

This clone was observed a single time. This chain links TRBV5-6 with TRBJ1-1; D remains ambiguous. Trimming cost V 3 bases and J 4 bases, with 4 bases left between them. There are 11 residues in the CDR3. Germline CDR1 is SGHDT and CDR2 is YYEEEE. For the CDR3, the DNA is TGTGCCAGCAGCTCCCTCACTGAAGCTTTCTTT. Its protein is CASSSLTEAFF.

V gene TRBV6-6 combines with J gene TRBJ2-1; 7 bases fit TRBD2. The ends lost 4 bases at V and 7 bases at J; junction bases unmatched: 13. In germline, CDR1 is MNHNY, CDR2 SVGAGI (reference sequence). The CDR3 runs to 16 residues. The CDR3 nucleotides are TGTGCCAGCAGTTTAGAGGGAGGGCCGGGGTGGAATGAGCAGTTCTTC. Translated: CASSLEGGPGWNEQFF.

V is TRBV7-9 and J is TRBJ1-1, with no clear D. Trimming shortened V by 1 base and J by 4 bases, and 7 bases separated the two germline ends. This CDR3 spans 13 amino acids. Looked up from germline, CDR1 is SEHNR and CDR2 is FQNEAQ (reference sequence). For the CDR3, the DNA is TGTGCCAGCAGCTTAGATTCAGTCACTGAAGCTTTCTTT. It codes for CASSLDSVTEAFF.

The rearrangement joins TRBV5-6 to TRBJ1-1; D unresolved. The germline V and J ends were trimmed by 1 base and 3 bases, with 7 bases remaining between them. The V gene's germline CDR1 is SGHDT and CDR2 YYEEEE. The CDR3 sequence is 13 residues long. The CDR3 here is CASSLPEDTEAFF. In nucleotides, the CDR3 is TGTGCCAGCAGCTTGCCAGAAGACACTGAAGCTTTCTTT. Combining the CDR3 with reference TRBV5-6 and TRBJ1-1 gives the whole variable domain DAGVTQSPTHLIKTRGQQVTLRCSPKSGHDTVSWYQQALGQGPQFIFQYYEEEERQRGNFPDRFSGHQFPNYSSELNVNALLLGDSALYLCASSLPEDTEAFFGQGTRLTVV.

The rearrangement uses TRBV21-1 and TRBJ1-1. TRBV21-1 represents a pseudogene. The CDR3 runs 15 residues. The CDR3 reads CAIIGPGRRYTEAFF. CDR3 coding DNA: TGTGCCATCATCGGTCCGGGGAGGAGGTACACTGAAGCTTTCTTT.

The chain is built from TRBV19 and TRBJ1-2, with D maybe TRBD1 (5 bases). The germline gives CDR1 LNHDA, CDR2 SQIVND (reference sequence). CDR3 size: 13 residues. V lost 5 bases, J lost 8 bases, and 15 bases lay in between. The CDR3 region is CASSPQVIGGYTF. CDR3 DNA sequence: TGTGCCAGTAGTCCACAGGTTATAGGCGGCTACACCTTC.

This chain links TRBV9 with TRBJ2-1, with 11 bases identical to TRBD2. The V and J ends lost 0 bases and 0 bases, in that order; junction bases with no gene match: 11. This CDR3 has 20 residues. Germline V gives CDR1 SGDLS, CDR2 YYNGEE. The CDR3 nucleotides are TGTGCCAGCAGCGTAGCTACGGCTAGCGGGGGGAAAAGCTCCTACAATGAGCAGTTCTTC. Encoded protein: CASSVATASGGKSSYNEQFF.

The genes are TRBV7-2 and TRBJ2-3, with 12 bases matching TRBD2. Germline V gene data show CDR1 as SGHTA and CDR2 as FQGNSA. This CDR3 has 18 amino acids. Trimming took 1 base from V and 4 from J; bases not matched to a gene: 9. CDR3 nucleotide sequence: TGTGCCAGCAGCTTAGGTGTCCGACTAGCGGGAGTTCCAGATACGCAGTATTTT. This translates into CASSLGVRLAGVPDTQYF. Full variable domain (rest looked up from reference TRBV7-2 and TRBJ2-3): GAGVSQSPSNKVTEKGKDVELRCDPISGHTALYWYRQSLGQGLEFLIYFQGNSAPDKSGLPSDRFSAERTGGSVSTLTIQRTQQEDSAVYLCASSLGVRLAGVPDTQYFGPGTRLTVL.

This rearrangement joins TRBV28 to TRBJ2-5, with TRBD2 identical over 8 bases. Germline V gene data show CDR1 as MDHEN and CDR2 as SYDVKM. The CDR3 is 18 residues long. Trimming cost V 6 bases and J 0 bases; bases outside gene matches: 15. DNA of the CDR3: TGTGCCAGCAGCCCCGGGGGGAGCGGGGGTTTGTACCAAGAGACCCAGTACTTC. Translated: CASSPGGSGGLYQETQYF.

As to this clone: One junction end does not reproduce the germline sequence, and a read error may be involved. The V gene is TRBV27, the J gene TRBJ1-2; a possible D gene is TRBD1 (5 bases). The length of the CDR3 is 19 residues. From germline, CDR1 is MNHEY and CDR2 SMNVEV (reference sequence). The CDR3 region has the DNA TGTGCCAGCAGTTCAAAGCTGGATGGTAGGGGTCTTACCTACTACGGCTACACCTTC. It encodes CASSSKLDGRGLTYYGYTF.

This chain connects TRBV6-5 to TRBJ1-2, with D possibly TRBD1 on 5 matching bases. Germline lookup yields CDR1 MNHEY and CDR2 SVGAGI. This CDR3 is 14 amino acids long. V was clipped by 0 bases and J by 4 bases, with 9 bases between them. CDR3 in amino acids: CASSYSTATYGYTF. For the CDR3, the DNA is TGTGCCAGCAGTTACTCGACAGCAACCTATGGCTACACCTTC.

The CDR3 region is CASSVWAGESYTF. The DNA for the CDR3 is TGCGCCAGCAGCGTTTGGGCAGGGGAAAGCTACACCTTC. V usage is TRBV5-1 and J usage is TRBJ1-2; possible D gene TRBD1, 6 bases. V was shortened by 4 bases and J by 9 bases, with 16 bases between the two germline ends. Germline V gene lookup returns CDR1 SGHRS and CDR2 YFSETQ. The CDR3 length is 13 residues. The full variable domain, completed using reference TRBV5-1 and TRBJ1-2, is KAGVTQTPRYLIKTRGQQVTLSCSPISGHRSVSWYQQTPGQGLQFLFEYFSETQRNKGNFPGRFSGRQFSNSRSEMNVSTLELGDSALYLCASSVWAGESYTFGSGTRLTVV.

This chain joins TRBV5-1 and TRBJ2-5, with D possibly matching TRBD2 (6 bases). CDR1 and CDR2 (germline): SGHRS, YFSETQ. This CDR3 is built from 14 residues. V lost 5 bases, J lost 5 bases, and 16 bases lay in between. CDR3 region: CASSVGAGMETQYF. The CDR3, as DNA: TGCGCCAGCAGTGTGGGTGCGGGAATGGAGACCCAGTACTTC.

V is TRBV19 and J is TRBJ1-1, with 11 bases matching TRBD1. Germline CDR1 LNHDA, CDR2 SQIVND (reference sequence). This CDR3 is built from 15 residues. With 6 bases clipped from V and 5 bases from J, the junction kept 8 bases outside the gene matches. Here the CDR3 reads CASSPLDRGQTEAFF. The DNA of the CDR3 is TGTGCCAGTAGCCCCCTGGACAGGGGGCAAACTGAAGCTTTCTTT.

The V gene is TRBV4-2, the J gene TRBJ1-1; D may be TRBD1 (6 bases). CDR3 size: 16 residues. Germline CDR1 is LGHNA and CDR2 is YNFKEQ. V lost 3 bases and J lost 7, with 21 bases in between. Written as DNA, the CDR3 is TGTGCCAGCAGCCACGATCCAACAGGGCCCACAGGTGAAGCTTTCTTT. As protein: CASSHDPTGPTGEAFF.

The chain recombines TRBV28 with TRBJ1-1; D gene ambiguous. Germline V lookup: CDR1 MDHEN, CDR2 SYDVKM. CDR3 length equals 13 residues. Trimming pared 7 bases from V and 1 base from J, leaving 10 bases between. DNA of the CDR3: TGTGCCAGCATCCCCGCGGGGAACACTGAAGCTTTCTTT. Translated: CASIPAGNTEAFF.